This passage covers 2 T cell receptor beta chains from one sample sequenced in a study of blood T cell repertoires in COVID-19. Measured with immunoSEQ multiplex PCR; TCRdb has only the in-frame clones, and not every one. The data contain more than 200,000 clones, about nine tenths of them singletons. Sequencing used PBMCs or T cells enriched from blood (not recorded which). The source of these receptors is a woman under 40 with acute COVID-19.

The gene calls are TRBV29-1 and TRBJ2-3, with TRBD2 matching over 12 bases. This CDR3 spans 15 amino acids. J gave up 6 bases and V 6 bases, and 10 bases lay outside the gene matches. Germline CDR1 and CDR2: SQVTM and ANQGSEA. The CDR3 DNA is TGCAGCGTGGCCGGGACTAGCGGGCGGGGGGATACGCAGTATTTT. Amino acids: CSVAGTSGRGDTQYF.

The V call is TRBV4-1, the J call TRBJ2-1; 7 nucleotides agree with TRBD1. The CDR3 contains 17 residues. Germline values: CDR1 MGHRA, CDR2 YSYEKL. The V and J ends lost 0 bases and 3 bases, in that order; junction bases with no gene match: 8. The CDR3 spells CASSQDLNRGNYNEQFF. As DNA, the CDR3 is TGCGCCAGCAGCCAAGATCTCAACAGGGGAAACTACAATGAGCAGTTCTTC.